There are a few counts of the clone carrying this T cell receptor beta chain. The data belong to a study of OX40 agonist ivuxolimab in advanced cancers. Across the study: The study enrolled dose-escalation patients with hepatocellular carcinoma, melanoma, renal cell or head and neck cancer.

This table comes from immunoSEQ multiplex PCR, and its TCRdb copy is limited to in-frame clones, with some not included. The table has more than 90,000 clones, around 83% seen once. Germline CDR1 and CDR2: MNHNY and SVGAGI (reference sequence). The CDR3 sequence is 15 residues long. The V end was cut by 0 bases, the J end by 1 base, with 8 bases between. The chain combines TRBV6-6 with TRBJ2-3; D may correspond to TRBD1 or TRBD2 (5 bases each). This receptor was obtained from an adult with an advanced solid tumor such as melanoma, head and neck, liver or kidney cancer. Sequenced here: CD4+ or CD8+ T cells sorted from blood, sampled in a trial of the OX40 agonist ivuxolimab. The DNA of the CDR3 is TGTGCCAGCAGTTACTCGAGAGGGGGCACAGATACGCAGTATTTT. It encodes CASSYSRGGTDTQYF.